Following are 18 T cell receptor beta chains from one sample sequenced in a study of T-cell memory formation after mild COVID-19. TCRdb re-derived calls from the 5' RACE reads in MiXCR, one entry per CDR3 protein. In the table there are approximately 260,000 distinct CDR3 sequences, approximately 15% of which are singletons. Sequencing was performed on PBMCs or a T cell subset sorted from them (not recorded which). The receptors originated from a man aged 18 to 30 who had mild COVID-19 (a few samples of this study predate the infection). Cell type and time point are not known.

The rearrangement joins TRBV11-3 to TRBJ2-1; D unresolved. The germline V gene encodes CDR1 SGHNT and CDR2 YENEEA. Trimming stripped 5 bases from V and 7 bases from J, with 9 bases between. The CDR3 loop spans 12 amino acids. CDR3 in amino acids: CASSPGRNEQFF. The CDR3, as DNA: TGTGCCAGCAGCCCAGGTCGGAATGAGCAGTTCTTC.

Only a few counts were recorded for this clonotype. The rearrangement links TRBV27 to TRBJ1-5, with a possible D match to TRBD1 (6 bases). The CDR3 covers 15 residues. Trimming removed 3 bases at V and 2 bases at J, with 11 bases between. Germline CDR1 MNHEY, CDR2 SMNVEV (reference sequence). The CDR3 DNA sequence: TGTGCCAGCAGTTTGGGGCGGACAGGCAATCAGCCCCAGCATTTT. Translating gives CASSLGRTGNQPQHF.

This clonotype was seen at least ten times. The CDR3 coding sequence is TGTGCCAGCAGCAAACTAGCGGGGGCTTACAATGAGCAGTTCTTC. Its translation: CASSKLAGAYNEQFF. The chain has TRBV7-3 and TRBJ2-1; TRBD2 agrees at 11 bases. CDR1 and CDR2 from the germline V gene are SGHTA and FQGTGA. Germline trimming cut 5 bases from V and 4 bases from J; bases unmatched to any gene: 4. The CDR3 has 15 amino acids.

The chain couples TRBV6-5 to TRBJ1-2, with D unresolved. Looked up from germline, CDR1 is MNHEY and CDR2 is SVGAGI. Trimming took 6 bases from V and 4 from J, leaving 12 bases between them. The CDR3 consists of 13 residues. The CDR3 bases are TGTGCCAGCAGACCCTCCTATGGCTATGGCTACACCTTC. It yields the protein CASRPSYGYGYTF.

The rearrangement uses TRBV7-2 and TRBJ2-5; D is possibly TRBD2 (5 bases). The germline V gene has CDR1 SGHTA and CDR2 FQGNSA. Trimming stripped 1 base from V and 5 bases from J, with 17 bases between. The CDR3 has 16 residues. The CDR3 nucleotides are TGTGCCAGCAGCTTAGGAGAATCTAGCTCCGGGGAGACCCAGTACTTC. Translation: CASSLGESSSGETQYF.

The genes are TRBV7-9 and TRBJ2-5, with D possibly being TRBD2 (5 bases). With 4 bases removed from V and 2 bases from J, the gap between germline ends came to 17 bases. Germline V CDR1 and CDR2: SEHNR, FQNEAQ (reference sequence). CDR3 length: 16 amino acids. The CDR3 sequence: CASSSLRAEEQETQYF. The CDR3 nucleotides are TGTGCCAGCAGCTCCCTGAGGGCAGAGGAGCAAGAGACCCAGTACTTC.

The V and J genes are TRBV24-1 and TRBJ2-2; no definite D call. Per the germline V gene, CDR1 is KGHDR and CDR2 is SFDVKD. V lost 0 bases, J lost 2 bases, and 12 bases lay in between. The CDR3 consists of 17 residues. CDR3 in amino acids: CATSDLEEFTNTGELFF. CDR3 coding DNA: TGTGCCACCAGTGATTTGGAGGAATTTACCAACACCGGGGAGCTGTTTTTT.

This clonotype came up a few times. The CDR3 loop is CSAKTSRTGELFF. The CDR3 DNA sequence: TGCAGTGCCAAGACTTCTCGGACCGGGGAGCTGTTTTTT. V usage is TRBV20-1 and J usage is TRBJ2-2, with D unclear. The CDR3 consists of 13 residues. Trimming left V 6 bases short and J 5 bases short, with 13 bases between. Germline lookup yields CDR1 DFQATT and CDR2 SNEGSKA (reference sequence).

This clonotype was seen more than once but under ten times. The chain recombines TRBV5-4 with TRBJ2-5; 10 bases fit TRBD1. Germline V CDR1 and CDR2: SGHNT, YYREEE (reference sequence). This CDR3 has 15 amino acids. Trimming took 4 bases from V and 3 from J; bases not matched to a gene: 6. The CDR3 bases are TGTGCCAGCAGCCAGTACGGGACAGGGGAAGAGACCCAGTACTTC. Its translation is CASSQYGTGEETQYF.

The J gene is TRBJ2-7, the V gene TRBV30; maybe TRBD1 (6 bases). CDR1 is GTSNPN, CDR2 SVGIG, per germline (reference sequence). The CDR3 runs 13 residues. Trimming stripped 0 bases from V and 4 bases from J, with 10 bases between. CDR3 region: CAWSVGQGYEQYF. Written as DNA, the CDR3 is TGTGCCTGGAGTGTTGGGCAGGGGTACGAGCAGTACTTC.

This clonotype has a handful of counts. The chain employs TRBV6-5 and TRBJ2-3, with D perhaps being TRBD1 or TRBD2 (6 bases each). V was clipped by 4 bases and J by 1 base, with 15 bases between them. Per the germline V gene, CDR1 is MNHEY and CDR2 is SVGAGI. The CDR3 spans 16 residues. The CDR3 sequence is CASSFGGGLGTDTQYF. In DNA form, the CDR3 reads TGTGCCAGCAGTTTCGGAGGGGGGCTCGGCACAGATACGCAGTATTTT.

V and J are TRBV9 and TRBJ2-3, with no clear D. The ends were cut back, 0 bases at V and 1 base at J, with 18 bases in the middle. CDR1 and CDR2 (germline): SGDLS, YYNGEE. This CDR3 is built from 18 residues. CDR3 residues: CASSVASWAATRTDTQYF. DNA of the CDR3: TGTGCCAGCAGCGTAGCTTCATGGGCAGCTACTCGCACAGATACGCAGTATTTT.

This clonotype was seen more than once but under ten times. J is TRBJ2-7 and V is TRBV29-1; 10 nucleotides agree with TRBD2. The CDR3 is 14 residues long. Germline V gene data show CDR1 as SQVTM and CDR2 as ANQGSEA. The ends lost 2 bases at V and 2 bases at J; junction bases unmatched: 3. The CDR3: CSVEKSGGAYEQYF. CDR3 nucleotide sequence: TGCAGCGTTGAAAAGAGCGGGGGGGCCTACGAGCAGTACTTC.

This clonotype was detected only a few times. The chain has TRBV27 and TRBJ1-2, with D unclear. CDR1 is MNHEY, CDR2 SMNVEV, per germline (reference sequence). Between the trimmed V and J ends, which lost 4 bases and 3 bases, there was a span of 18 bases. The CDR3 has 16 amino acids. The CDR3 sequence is CASSSVLLSSHYGYTF. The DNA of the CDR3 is TGTGCCAGCAGTTCTGTGCTTCTAAGTTCCCACTATGGCTACACCTTC.

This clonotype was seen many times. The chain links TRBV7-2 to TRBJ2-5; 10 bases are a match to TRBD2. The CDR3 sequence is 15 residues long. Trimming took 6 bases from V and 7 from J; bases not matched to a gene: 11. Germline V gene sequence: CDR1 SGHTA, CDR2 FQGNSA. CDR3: CASSSTSGERWTQYF. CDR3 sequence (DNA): TGTGCCAGCAGTTCTACTAGCGGGGAGCGGTGGACCCAGTACTTC. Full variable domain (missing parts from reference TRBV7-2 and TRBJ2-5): GAGVSQSPSNKVTEKGKDVELRCDPISGHTALYWYRQSLGQGLEFLIYFQGNSAPDKSGLPSDRFSAERTGGSVSTLTIQRTQQEDSAVYLCASSSTSGERWTQYFGPGTRLLVL.

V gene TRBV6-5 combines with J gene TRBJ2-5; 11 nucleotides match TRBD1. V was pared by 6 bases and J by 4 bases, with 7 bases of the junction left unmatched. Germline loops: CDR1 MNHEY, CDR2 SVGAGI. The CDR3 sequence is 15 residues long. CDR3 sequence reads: CASRSTGTGGETQYF. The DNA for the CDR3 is TGTGCCAGCAGGTCGACCGGGACAGGGGGAGAGACCCAGTACTTC.

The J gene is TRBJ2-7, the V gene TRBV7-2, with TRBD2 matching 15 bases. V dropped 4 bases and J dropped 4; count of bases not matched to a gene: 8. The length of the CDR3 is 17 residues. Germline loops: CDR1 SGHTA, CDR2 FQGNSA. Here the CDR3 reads CASSSTGLAGGQYEQYF. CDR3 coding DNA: TGTGCCAGCAGCTCCACCGGACTAGCGGGGGGGCAGTACGAGCAGTACTTC.

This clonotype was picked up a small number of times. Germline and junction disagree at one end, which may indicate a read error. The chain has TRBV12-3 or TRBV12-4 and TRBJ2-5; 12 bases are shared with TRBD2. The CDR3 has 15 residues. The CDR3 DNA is TGTGCCAGCAGTCTAGCGGGGGGGCCAACTGAGACCCAGTACTTC. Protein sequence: CASSLAGGPTETQYF.